This entry lists 9 T cell receptor beta chains sequenced from one sample in a study of PD-1 blockade in classical Hodgkin lymphoma. Relapse after autologous stem cell transplantation occurred in every patient, and brentuximab vedotin exposure varied. Here immunoSEQ multiplex PCR was the method, and the copy in TCRdb shows in-frame clones only, minus some. This table holds 15,000 or so clones, more than 55% found once. Specimen: peripheral blood mononuclear cells (PBMCs), collected before the second cycle of nivolumab. The receptors were gathered from a human donor with classical Hodgkin lymphoma.

CDR3 coding DNA: TGTGCCAGCAGCTTAAGACAGGGCCCGTACGAGCAGTACTTC. It is translated as CASSLRQGPYEQYF. The rearrangement links TRBV7-9 to TRBJ2-7; TRBD1 aligns across 7 bases. CDR1 is SEHNR, CDR2 FQNEAQ, per germline (reference sequence). J was trimmed by 4 bases and V by 2 bases; bases with no gene match: 5. This CDR3 has 14 residues.

This clone was counted only a few times. The chain carries TRBV19 and TRBJ2-7, with TRBD1 matching 10 bases. The ends lost 5 bases at V and 4 bases at J; junction bases unmatched: 5. Germline V gives CDR1 LNHDA, CDR2 SQIVND (reference sequence). The CDR3 is made up of 14 amino acids. CDR3 amino acids: CASSPGQGWYEQYF. CDR3 coding DNA: TGTGCCAGTAGTCCGGGACAGGGGTGGTACGAGCAGTACTTC. Variable domain in full (rest from reference TRBV19 and TRBJ2-7): DGGITQSPKYLFRKEGQNVTLSCEQNLNHDAMYWYRQDPGQGLRLIYYSQIVNDFQKGDIAEGYSVSREKKESFPLTVTSAQKNPTAFYLCASSPGQGWYEQYFGPGTRLTVT.

The chain employs TRBV5-1 and TRBJ2-7; 10 bases are shared with TRBD1. Germline V gene lookup returns CDR1 SGHRS and CDR2 YFSETQ. This CDR3 is built from 15 residues. The junction had 4 bases not matched to a gene; V was cut back by 4 bases and J by 0 bases. This chain's CDR3 is CASSPRTGGSYEQYF. The CDR3 coding sequence is TGCGCCAGCAGCCCCCGGACAGGGGGCTCCTACGAGCAGTACTTC.

A few counts support this clone. The chain is built from TRBV5-6 and TRBJ2-7; no definite D call. Trimming took 2 bases from V and 3 from J, leaving 6 bases between them. Germline lookup yields CDR1 SGHDT and CDR2 YYEEEE. This CDR3 spans 12 amino acids. The CDR3 spells CASSLVGYEQYF. The CDR3 nucleotides read TGTGCCAGCAGCTTAGTCGGCTACGAGCAGTACTTC. Variable domain in full (rest from reference TRBV5-6 and TRBJ2-7): DAGVTQSPTHLIKTRGQQVTLRCSPKSGHDTVSWYQQALGQGPQFIFQYYEEEERQRGNFPDRFSGHQFPNYSSELNVNALLLGDSALYLCASSLVGYEQYFGPGTRLTVT.

This sequence joins TRBV7-8 and TRBJ2-7; TRBD1 is a possible D gene (6 bases). Deletions cut 3 bases from V and 6 bases from J, with 18 bases between. Germline-derived CDR1 and CDR2 are SGHVS and FQNEAQ. This CDR3 has 15 amino acids. The CDR3 DNA reads as TGTGCCAGCAGCTTTTTATCACAGGGAATATCCGAGCAGTACTTC. Amino acids: CASSFLSQGISEQYF.

This clone was recorded only once. This chain uses TRBV5-8 with TRBJ2-7; the D gene is possibly TRBD1 (5 bases). Germline CDR1 reads SGHTS; CDR2 reads YDEGEE. Trimming cost V 7 bases and J 3 bases, with 20 bases left between them. The length of the CDR3 is 15 residues. The CDR3 sequence: CASRLGPDRLYEQYF. In nucleotides, the CDR3 is TGTGCCAGCCGCCTCGGTCCCGACAGACTCTACGAGCAGTACTTC.

The chain combines TRBV25-1 with TRBJ1-1; D is uncertain. CDR3 length: 15 amino acids. Germline CDR1 MGHDK, CDR2 SYGVNS. V was cut by 1 base and J by 1 base, with 10 bases left in between. The DNA for the CDR3 is TGTGCCAGCAGTGAATCGGAGGGAGCGAACACTGAAGCTTTCTTT. It is translated as CASSESEGANTEAFF.

V and J are TRBV10-1 and TRBJ2-5, with 11 bases that match TRBD2. The closer fit of TRBJ2-7 to the DNA end suggests the J call may be wrong. Germline V gene lookup returns CDR1 WNHNN and CDR2 SYGVQD (reference sequence). The CDR3 covers 14 residues. CDR3 sequence: CASSEGTSGYEQYF. For the CDR3, the DNA is TGCGCCAGCAGTGAGGGGACTAGCGGCTACGAGCAGTACTTC.

The V gene is TRBV5-1, the J gene TRBJ1-2; 9 nucleotides match TRBD1. V shed 5 bases and J 4 bases; nucleotides not matched to a gene: 6. The CDR3 totals 14 residues. CDR1 and CDR2 (germline): SGHRS, YFSETQ. The CDR3 reads CASSSQGAGYGYTF. CDR3 coding DNA: TGCGCCAGCAGTTCACAGGGGGCGGGCTATGGCTACACCTTC. The variable domain in full, completed from reference TRBV5-1 and TRBJ1-2, reads KAGVTQTPRYLIKTRGQQVTLSCSPISGHRSVSWYQQTPGQGLQFLFEYFSETQRNKGNFPGRFSGRQFSNSRSEMNVSTLELGDSALYLCASSSQGAGYGYTFGSGTRLTVV.